This TCR beta chain emerged from a study of shared clonotypes between healthy human individuals. The study, taken as a whole, reports: Against clonotypes common to all four donors, non-shared ones had lower generation probabilities.

Sequenced by immunoSEQ multiplex PCR; TCRdb stores in-frame clones only, minus some. The repertoire consists of about 230,000 clones, with approximately 70% occurring once and the leading ten covering 11%. The V segment lost 4 bases and the J segment 6 bases; nucleotides outside the gene matches: 3. CDR3 length: 12 amino acids. Germline V gene sequence: CDR1 MGHRA, CDR2 YSYEKL. Of note for this clone: Its antigen remains unidentified.

This receptor was identified in a man younger than 40 in good health. Sequenced sample: memory CD4+ T cells sorted from blood. This sample's subset: CD45RA-negative fraction. This sequence joins TRBV4-1 and TRBJ2-7; 7 bases map to TRBD1. The CDR3: CASSPGQLEQYF. The CDR3, as DNA: TGCGCCAGCAGCCCGGGACAGCTCGAGCAGTACTTC.